Each of the 21 T cell receptor beta chains below was sequenced from the same sample in a study of immune heterogeneity within non-small cell lung tumors. Bulk tumor genomic DNA, approximately 570 ng per sample, was the template. Several biopsies were spaced far apart within each primary tumor and obtained as surgery took place. Newly diagnosed with untreated non-small cell lung cancer, the patients underwent curative surgery. Multiplex PCR amplified the TCR beta CDR3 region. Its first round ran for 10 cycles with 32 V and 13 J primers. TCRdb reanalysed the multiplex PCR reads using MiXCR and keeps one entry per CDR3 protein. This sample has around 2,000 distinct CDR3 sequences, with nearly 50% found just once. What was sequenced was lung tumor tissue. These receptors came from a man aged 60 to 69 with non-small cell lung cancer.

This clonotype showed up just a few times. The chain has TRBV6-1 and TRBJ2-7; D ambiguous. Germline CDR1 and CDR2: MNHNS and SASEGT. V lost 1 base and J lost 3, with 10 bases in between. The CDR3 contains 14 residues. As DNA, the CDR3 is TGTGCCAGCAGTGAAGGGGTTGGCTTCTACGAGCAGTACGTC. Encoded protein: CASSEGVGFYEQYV.

V and J are TRBV16 and TRBJ1-2; no reliable D call. V was trimmed by 3 bases and J by 4 bases, leaving 9 bases between them. Germline V CDR1 and CDR2: KGHSY, FQNENV. The CDR3 has 13 amino acids. The CDR3 sequence is CASSHEMVYGYTF. CDR3 sequence (DNA): TGTGCCAGCAGCCACGAGATGGTCTATGGCTACACCTTC.

There are a few counts of this clonotype. This chain joins TRBV6-2 or TRBV6-3 and TRBJ2-1, with 8 bases aligning to TRBD2. Germline V lookup: CDR1 MNHEY, CDR2 SVGEGT. The CDR3 has 15 residues. With 5 bases clipped from V and 4 bases from J, the junction kept 7 bases outside the gene matches. This chain's CDR3 is CASSPGVAGYNEQFF. CDR3 bases: TGTGCCAGCAGTCCTGGGGTAGCGGGATACAATGAGCAGTTCTTC.

The rearrangement joins TRBV10-2 to TRBJ2-7; 9 bases map to TRBD1. V dropped 8 bases and J dropped 4; count of bases not matched to a gene: 9. Germline CDR1 WSHSY, CDR2 SAAADI. The CDR3 length is 14 residues. As DNA, the CDR3 is TGCGCCAGCCACGACGGGACAGGGAGGTACGAGCAGTACTTC. Protein: CASHDGTGRYEQYF.

Within the sample, this clonotype is hyperexpanded. The chain uses TRBV18 and TRBJ1-2; maybe TRBD1 (6 bases). Germline V gene data show CDR1 as KGHSH and CDR2 as LQKENI. The CDR3 contains 15 residues. The germline V and J ends were trimmed by 0 bases and 0 bases, with 8 bases remaining between them. CDR3 in amino acids: CASSPPAGANYGYTF. The CDR3 nucleotides read TGTGCCAGCTCACCACCCGCAGGGGCTAACTATGGCTACACCTTC.

In this sample, this clonotype turned up a few times. The chain uses TRBV30 and TRBJ2-7; D uncertain. In germline, CDR1 is GTSNPN, CDR2 SVGIG (reference sequence). V was cut by 1 base and J by 0 bases, with 4 bases left in between. The CDR3 length is 12 residues. This CDR3 reads CAWSDSSYEQYF. Here the CDR3 DNA reads TGTGCCTGGAGTGACAGCTCCTACGAGCAGTACTTC.

Written as DNA, the CDR3 is TGTGCCTGGAGTGTAATTGCTGGACAGAACACTGAAGCTTTCTTT. It encodes CAWSVIAGQNTEAFF. V gene TRBV30 combines with J gene TRBJ1-1; TRBD1 might be the D (5 bases). CDR1 GTSNPN and CDR2 SVGIG come from the germline V gene (reference sequence). V dropped 0 bases and J dropped 1 base, with 12 bases sitting between them. This CDR3 region has 15 residues.

This chain connects TRBV19 to TRBJ2-3, with 13 bases identical to TRBD2. The CDR3 is 16 residues long. V shed 7 bases and J 5 bases; nucleotides not matched to a gene: 9. Germline CDR1 reads LNHDA; CDR2 reads SQIVND (reference sequence). Here the CDR3 DNA reads TGTGCCAGTAAACTCCGGACTAGCGGGAGAGGAGATACGCAGTATTTT. Protein: CASKLRTSGRGDTQYF.

The rearrangement uses TRBV2 and TRBJ1-1; no clear D gene. The ends were cut back, 1 base at V and 1 base at J, with 4 bases in the middle. The CDR3 extends over 13 amino acids. Germline V CDR1 and CDR2: SNHLY, FYNNEI. DNA of the CDR3: TGTGCCAGCAGTGAAGGCCGGAACACTGAAGCTTTCTTT. Translated, it gives CASSEGRNTEAFF. Drawing the rest from reference TRBV2 and TRBJ1-1, the complete variable domain is EPEVTQTPSHQVTQMGQEVILRCVPISNHLYFYWYRQILGQKVEFLVSFYNNEISEKSEIFDDQFSVERPDGSNFTLKIRSTKLEDSAMYFCASSEGRNTEAFFGQGTRLTVV.

This clonotype appeared a few times. This chain joins TRBV27 and TRBJ1-2, with TRBD1 matching over 8 bases. Germline-derived CDR1 and CDR2 are MNHEY and SMNVEV (reference sequence). This CDR3 contains 15 residues. The J segment lost 6 bases and the V segment lost 4 bases, leaving 10 bases of the junction unmatched. CDR3 residues: CASSSYRGGGDGYTF. CDR3 in DNA: TGTGCCAGCAGTTCTTACAGGGGGGGAGGCGATGGCTACACCTTC.

The gene calls are TRBV20-1 and TRBJ1-1; 8 positions match TRBD1. Per germline, CDR1 DFQATT and CDR2 SNEGSKA (reference sequence). The CDR3 runs 12 residues. The V and J ends lost 6 bases and 7 bases, in that order; junction bases with no gene match: 7. As DNA, the CDR3 is TGCAGTGCCCAAGGACAGGGTAATGAAGCTTTCTTT. Translating gives CSAQGQGNEAFF.

This chain connects TRBV11-2 to TRBJ2-7; the D call may be TRBD1 or TRBD2 (5 bases each). Germline V gene sequence: CDR1 SGHAT, CDR2 FQNNGV. The V end lost 2 bases, the J end lost 1 base, and 9 bases lay between the germline ends. This CDR3 comprises 14 residues. Written as DNA, the CDR3 is TGTGCCAGCAGCTTACAGGGACGGTCCTACGAGCAGTACGTC. Residues: CASSLQGRSYEQYV.

This clonotype was picked up one time. A much larger clone sits a single nucleotide away, making a read error possible. The chain joins TRBV27 to TRBJ2-1, with 11 nucleotides matching TRBD1. J was trimmed by 7 bases and V by 8 bases; bases with no gene match: 10. Per germline, CDR1 MNHEY and CDR2 SMNVEV (reference sequence). The CDR3 runs to 15 residues. The CDR3 coding sequence is TGTGCCAGCGGGCCGGGACAGGGGGGCCTTAATGAGCAGTTCTTC. Residues: CASGPGQGGLNEQFF.

This rearrangement joins TRBV15 to TRBJ2-2; D gene ambiguous. Trimming took 5 bases from V and 1 from J, leaving 17 bases between them. Germline values: CDR1 LNHNV, CDR2 YYDKDF (reference sequence). The CDR3 is made up of 17 amino acids. CDR3 nucleotides: TGTGCCACCAGCCCCGGTGGGCCCGCCATGAACACCGGGGAGCTGTTTTTT. Its translation: CATSPGGPAMNTGELFF.

A few counts support this clonotype. The V call is TRBV7-8, the J call TRBJ2-7, with TRBD1 identical over 10 bases. Germline V CDR1 and CDR2: SGHVS, FQNEAQ. V lost 5 bases to trimming and J lost 7 bases; unmatched junction nucleotides: 14. The CDR3 runs to 16 residues. The CDR3 spells CASSATVGTGAGEQYF. Here the CDR3 DNA reads TGTGCCAGCAGCGCAACGGTGGGGACAGGGGCAGGGGAGCAGTACTTC.

There are a few counts of this clonotype. The chain links TRBV9 to TRBJ1-1; D gene uncertain. In germline, CDR1 is SGDLS, CDR2 YYNGEE. This CDR3 has 17 residues. The ends were cut back, 1 base at V and 0 bases at J, with 16 bases in the middle. CDR3 in DNA: TGTGCCAGCAGCGTAACCCCAAAACAGTCCATGAACACTGAAGCTTTCTTT. Protein product: CASSVTPKQSMNTEAFF.

The gene calls are TRBV9 and TRBJ1-1, with 7 positions matching TRBD1. Germline V gives CDR1 SGDLS, CDR2 YYNGEE. J was trimmed by 1 base and V by 2 bases; bases with no gene match: 5. The CDR3 contains 15 residues. Here the CDR3 reads CASSVSGQRNTEAFF. CDR3 sequence (DNA): TGTGCCAGCAGCGTCTCGGGACAGAGGAACACTGAAGCTTTCTTT.

The V call is TRBV27, the J call TRBJ1-1, with TRBD1 matching 8 bases. Germline V gene lookup returns CDR1 MNHEY and CDR2 SMNVEV (reference sequence). V gave up 7 bases and J gave up 2 bases; unmatched junction bases: 15. CDR3 size: 17 residues. The CDR3 DNA sequence: TGTGCCAGCACCCCACTTCGGGCAGGGGGCGTAAACACTGAAGCTTTCTTT. Its protein is CASTPLRAGGVNTEAFF.

Here the CDR3 reads CAWIFGFEAFF. In nucleotides, the CDR3 is TGTGCCTGGATCTTCGGCTTTGAAGCTTTCTTT. V usage is TRBV30 and J usage is TRBJ1-1; unclear D gene. The CDR3 is 11 amino acids. Trimming took off 4 bases at V and 7 bases at J, with 10 bases between the two ends. Germline CDR1 and CDR2: GTSNPN and SVGIG (reference sequence).

By share, this clonotype counts as large. This rearrangement joins TRBV19 to TRBJ2-3, with D possibly matching TRBD1 (6 bases). Germline V lookup: CDR1 LNHDA, CDR2 SQIVND (reference sequence). The CDR3 length is 13 residues. V was shortened by 8 bases and J by 5 bases, with 14 bases between the two germline ends. The CDR3 DNA reads as TGTGCCAGTGGAACAGGGATGGGAGATACGCAGTATTTT. Translating it yields CASGTGMGDTQYF.

This clonotype was observed a few times. V usage is TRBV4-1 and J usage is TRBJ2-7; 10 bases align to TRBD1. CDR3 length equals 16 residues. From germline, CDR1 is MGHRA and CDR2 YSYEKL. V shed 0 bases, J shed 4 bases, and the junction held 6 bases outside the gene matches. The CDR3 region is CASSQDPGGQGYEQYF. The CDR3 DNA reads TGCGCCAGCAGCCAAGATCCTGGGGGACAGGGGTACGAGCAGTACTTC.